This T cell receptor (beta chain) appears in the sequencing data of a study of T-cell reconstitution after alpha-beta-depleted transplantation in children (dated by TCRdb to about 2016). Study-level background: Using TCR repertoire profiling, the study quantitatively followed how T-cell immune reconstitution unfolded in children after TCRalphabeta/CD19-depleted allogeneic hematopoietic cell transplantation.

From the germline V gene (reference sequence), CDR1 is DFQATT and CDR2 is SNEGSKA. Unmatched junction bases come to 5, with V trimmed by 5 bases and J by 5 bases. The cysteine opens and the phenylalanine closes a CDR3 of 13 amino acids. Just CDR3 DNA is preserved here, 39 bases in frame from base 1. This clonotype was counted at least ten times. The antigen it binds to is not known. Qualities for individual bases were not recorded, and no much larger clone is one base off. The library came from PCR. The sample was run on an Illumina HiSeq 2500. TCR library preparation used molecular barcoding, with unique molecular identifiers applied to normalize quantification of the TCRbeta repertoire. TCRdb ran its own pipeline on the public reads, namely fastp trimming at Q25 and MiXCR clone calling, and kept in-frame beta chains. Under each unique CDR3 protein, matching rows form one entry showing the most common genes and DNA. The sample table holds about 640,000 distinct CDR3 sequences, of which roughly 15% were seen once. The ten largest make up approximately 1% of the sample.

This sequence uses TRBV20-1 and TRBJ2-2, with TRBD1 matching 7 junction bases. The material was PBMCs from the stem cell graft donor, obtained from the stem cell graft. The receptor's source is a human donor who donated a stem cell graft to a child with acute myeloid leukemia. The DNA sequence is TGCAGTGCTCTCGGGACAGCGACCGGGGAGCTGTTTTTT. Its amino acids are CSALGTATGELFF.